This TCR beta chain originates from a study of regulatory T cells in long-lasting Graves disease. In its sample, this clonotype was seen many times. Mismatch with germline at one junction end may stem from a read error. Both iRepertoire HTBI primers and Arm-PCR of CDR3 regions were used to build the TCR beta libraries. In the original processing: Samples jointly harbored 60 to 70 TRBV and approximately 15 TRBJ segments. TCRdb redid the calling of the multiplex PCR reads with MiXCR, one entry per CDR3 protein. The V and J calls and clone size come from TCRdb's table, not from the authors' own analysis. The top ten clones hold around 42% of a sample with about 660,000 distinct CDR3 sequences, about 30% of them seen once. As to time point: persistent/refractory GD, antithyroid drugs over 5 years with positive TRAb. Generation of the TCR library employed RNA extracted from PBMCs. Germline CDR1 is SGHRS and CDR2 is YFSETQ. The CDR3 runs to 15 residues.

The sequence derives from a female donor with Graves disease. The chain joins TRBV5-1 to TRBJ1-1; 8 bases map to TRBD1. This specimen consisted of peripheral blood mononuclear cells (PBMCs), obtained when the disease was refractory, from a patient treated with antithyroid drugs. CDR3 coding DNA: TGTGCCAGCAGCTTAAGGCAGGGGGCGAACACTGAAGCTTTCTTT. This encodes CASSLRQGANTEAFF.